This T cell receptor (beta chain) is from a study of T cells in Graves' hyperthyroidism and ophthalmopathy. Findings and limits, study-wide: The blood repertoire included most of the expanded thyroid clonotypes above 0.001. The model identified upcoming ophthalmopathy a median approximately 6.5 months ahead of onset. Through a model of 13 V-J features, ophthalmopathy was separated from stable hyperthyroidism.

RNA transcripts served as the template for amplifying TCR beta CDR3 regions. When the TCR CDR3 underwent first-round RT-PCR, the HTBI primer set was used. In TCRdb, the multiplex PCR reads were re-called with MiXCR into one record per CDR3 protein. The table has more than 500,000 distinct CDR3 sequences, 46% seen once; the top ten hold around 20%. The table lists this clonotype with many counts. Its antigen is currently unknown. Diagnostic decisions used clinical symptoms, serum thyroxine and TRAb, thyroid ultrasound and orbital computed tomography. The sample taken for sequencing was peripheral blood or thyroid tissue (not recorded which). The sequence was obtained from an adult woman with Graves' disease, either hyperthyroidism or ophthalmopathy (not recorded which).

CDR3 protein: CATSSSVGQPQHF. DNA of the CDR3: TGTGCCACCAGCAGTTCTGTGGGGCAGCCCCAGCATTTT. The genes are TRBV15 and TRBJ1-5; no clear D gene. Trimming stripped 3 bases from V and 7 bases from J, with 10 bases between. CDR3 length equals 13 residues. From germline, CDR1 is LNHNV and CDR2 YYDKDF (reference sequence).